This entry describes one T cell receptor (beta chain). The record originates from a study of CD8+ T cells in alopecia areata. As to treatment: oral pan-JAK inhibitor, 5-10 mg twice daily. RNA, once extracted, was reverse transcribed into cDNA for use as the sequencing template. Generated by immunoSEQ multiplex PCR, the TCRdb table keeps only in-frame clones and is missing some. This table holds around 140,000 clones, more than 85% found once. The CDR3 covers 15 residues. V lost 0 bases to trimming and J lost 6 bases, with 16 bases between them. Germline V lookup: CDR1 SGHRS, CDR2 YFSETQ. The receptor was isolated from a human donor with alopecia areata. The specimen comprised CD8+ T cells sorted from blood, sampled at week 4, from a patient treated with tofacitinib. J is TRBJ2-7 and V is TRBV5-1, with D perhaps TRBD1 or TRBD2 (6 bases each). CDR3: CASSLVRGAEVEQYF. The CDR3 coding sequence is TGCGCCAGCAGCTTGGTGAGGGGGGCGGAGGTCGAGCAGTACTTC.